This record looks at one T cell receptor (beta chain) sequence and its context. This clone was counted a few times. Its antigen has not been determined. No much larger clone is present one base from it, and per-base qualities are unavailable. The library was made by the immunoSEQ multiplex PCR assay. TCRdb re-hosts the immuneACCESS table, in-frame sequences only. Its copies lack some clones; in the studies checked, an unresolved V gene accounts for under half of them, and the cause for the rest is not known. This sample has 55,000 to 85,000 clones in its table, and approximately 87% of those were observed once. The leading ten clones occupy roughly 2.4% of the sample. This specimen belongs to a study of control samples from healthy donors and cancer patients (TCRdb year 2020). The CDR3 starts with the cysteine, ends with the phenylalanine, and has 13 residues. Only CDR3 DNA remains: 39 bases, in frame from the first base. According to the germline V gene, CDR1 reads MNHEY and CDR2 reads SVGAGI. Here V drops 5 bases and J drops 3 bases, and the junction holds 4 bases not matched to any gene.

The TCR comes from a woman aged 45-65 years with head and neck cancer. The specimen sequenced was PBMCs. The chain is made from TRBV6-5 and TRBJ2-7, and 7 junction bases match TRBD1. The CDR3 region: CASSPGGNYEQYF. The sequenced DNA: TGTGCCAGCAGTCCAGGGGGTAACTACGAGCAGTACTTC.